This is a list of T cell receptor beta chains from one sample in a study of siplizumab effects on memory and regulatory T cells. Data came from immunoSEQ multiplex PCR; TCRdb stores just in-frame clones and leaves some out. Found here are 97,000 or so clones, more than 85% of them singletons; the top ten hold roughly 1%. Sequences were obtained from CD4+ T cells sorted from blood. The receptors come from a human donor in good health. The CDR3 runs from the conserved cysteine through the conserved F or W. The order of the fields is J gene, V gene, CDR3 protein.

TRBJ2-1 TRBV7-9 CASSLLGSSTGNEQFF
TRBJ1-2 TRBV7-9 CASSNLQKGGYGYTF
TRBJ1-1 TRBV5-1 CASSLGLQRRDTEAFF
TRBJ2-5 TRBV6-5 CASSYEGGPGEQYF
TRBJ1-1 TRBV29-1 CSFAGYTEAFF
TRBJ1-1 TRBV18 CASSPEPLREAFF
TRBJ2-3 TRBV1 CTSSQGIQGAWTDTQYF
TRBJ1-6 TRBV28 CASSALTGLNSPLHF
TRBJ2-1 TRBV20-1 CSARTALEQFF
TRBJ2-7 TRBV19 CASTPTRGLGEQYF
TRBJ2-7 TRBV10-3 CAISESFPRTATYEQYF
TRBJ2-2 TRBV27 CASSLDTVTGELFF
TRBJ1-2 TRBV19 CATRPGNDYGYTF
TRBJ2-3 TRBV14 CASSRWGTGTDTQYF
TRBJ1-2 TRBV28 CASSLRVYGYTF
TRBJ2-1 TRBV20-1 CSAGADNEQFF
TRBJ2-6 TRBV7-3 CASSLIGGTGANVLTF
TRBJ2-1 TRBV7-9 CASSLEGGSSYNEQFF
TRBJ1-2 TRBV7-9 CASSPGTGSGGYTF
TRBJ2-5 TRBV5-6 CASSSLIAGGFQETQYF
TRBJ2-1 TRBV29-1 CSVGTRTLQFEQFF
TRBJ1-1 TRBV5-6 CASNRGDTEAFF
TRBJ1-2 TRBV28 CASSLGSLNYGYTF
TRBJ1-2 TRBV6-6 CASTQQGFGYTF
TRBJ2-3 TRBV6-1 CASQLVGLPTDTQYF
TRBJ1-2 TRBV4-1 CASSQNARGYTF
TRBJ2-5 TRBV28 CASRIAGTVETQYF
TRBJ2-1 TRBV27 CASSFGTSGSNEQFF
TRBJ2-7 TRBV18 CASSPVSRYEQYF
TRBJ1-3 TRBV7-9 CASSLRGQAGNTIYF
TRBJ2-7 TRBV6-6 CASRSMDGRSYEQYF
TRBJ1-5 TRBV11-2 CASSSQGAGNQPQHF
TRBJ2-2 TRBV6-1 CASVYLNRRTGELFF
TRBJ1-1 TRBV5-1 CASSPGQGATNTEAFF
TRBJ2-1 TRBV7-9 CASSLDRASYNEQFF
TRBJ2-5 TRBV29-1 CSVAGETQYF
TRBJ1-2 TRBV27 CASSFYQDYGYTF
TRBJ1-6 TRBV20-1 CSARRQGIHF
TRBJ1-1 TRBV29-1 CSVGGAEAFF
TRBJ1-1 TRBV5-4 CASSFYSQNTEAFF
TRBJ2-1 TRBV7-8 CASSLGGYFDEQFF
TRBJ2-7 TRBV25-1 CASSAVYEQYF
TRBJ2-7 TRBV18 CASSPSPQGSYEQYF
TRBJ2-1 TRBV4-1 CASSQLGTQLKGYNEQFF
TRBJ1-5 TRBV7-2 CASSRAHLSNQPQHF
TRBJ2-7 TRBV7-9 CASSLASSSYEQYF
TRBJ2-1 TRBV11-2 CASSLDPRTSGRDNEQFF
TRBJ1-2 TRBV28 CASNSQVRNGYTF
TRBJ2-1 TRBV7-2 CASSLGPASYNEQFF
TRBJ2-5 TRBV21-1 CASSTLPRDRGQETQYF
TRBJ2-7 TRBV2 CASSERGGAEQYF
TRBJ1-4 TRBV28 CASSLGGALNEKLFF
TRBJ2-2 TRBV7-3 CASSLRGTNTGELFF
TRBJ1-2 TRBV9 CASSVGGGPFYYGYTF